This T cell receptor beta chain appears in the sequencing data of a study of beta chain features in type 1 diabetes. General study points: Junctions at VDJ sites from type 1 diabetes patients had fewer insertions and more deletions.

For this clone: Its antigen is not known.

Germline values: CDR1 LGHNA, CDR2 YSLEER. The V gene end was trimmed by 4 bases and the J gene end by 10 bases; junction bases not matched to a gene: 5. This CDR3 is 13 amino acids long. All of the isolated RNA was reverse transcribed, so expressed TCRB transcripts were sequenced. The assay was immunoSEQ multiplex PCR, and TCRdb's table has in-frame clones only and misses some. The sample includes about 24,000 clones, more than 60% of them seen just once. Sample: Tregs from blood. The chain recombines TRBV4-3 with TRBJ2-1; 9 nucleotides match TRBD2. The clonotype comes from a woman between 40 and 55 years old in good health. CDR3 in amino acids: CASSLLSGGEQFF. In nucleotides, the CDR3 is TGCGCCAGCAGCCTCCTTAGCGGGGGCGAGCAGTTCTTC.